The rows below give T cell receptor beta chains drawn from one sample of a study of cytomegalovirus exposure and HLA in healthy donors. Assay: immunoSEQ multiplex PCR; the TCRdb copy retains only in-frame clones and omits some. The sample has 110,000 or so clones, around 66% seen once. The sample consisted of PBMCs. Receptors were obtained from a man aged 18 to 30 in good health and CMV-seropositive. The CDR3 runs from the conserved cysteine through the conserved F or W. A D gene is named only where the DNA matches it firmly. Clone size appears in some rows only: once, few, many, or a class for an expanded clone.

v_gene,j_gene,abundance,d_gene,CDR3nt,CDR3aa
TRBV5-1,TRBJ2-1,-,TRBD2,TGCGCCAGCAGCCCCTGGACTAGCGGGGGATGGGGCAATGAGCAGTTCTTC,CASSPWTSGGWGNEQFF
TRBV6-5,TRBJ2-1,-,-,TGTGCCAGCAGTACAACAGGCCCGGACAATGAGCAGTTCTTC,CASSTTGPDNEQFF
TRBV5-1,TRBJ2-3,few,TRBD1,TGCGCCAGCAGCTTGCTGGGACAGATCACAGATACGCAGTATTTT,CASSLLGQITDTQYF
TRBV28,TRBJ2-5,once,-,TGTGCCAGCAGCCGTCCGGGTGCCCAGTACTTC,CASSRPGAQYF
TRBV2,TRBJ1-1,-,-,TGTGCCAGCAGTCCTTTCGGGGGGGGGAAGAACACTGAAGCTTTCTTT,CASSPFGGGKNTEAFF
TRBV6-1,TRBJ2-3,few,TRBD1,TGTGCCAGCAGAAGGGGGCCTACGCAGTATTTT,CASRRGPTQYF
TRBV2,TRBJ2-7,-,-,TGTGCCAGCAGTGAAGATAGCCGTAAGCAGTACTTC,CASSEDSRKQYF
TRBV7-9,TRBJ2-3,-,TRBD2,TGTGCCAGTTCCATAGCGGGGAGCACAGATACGCAGTATTTT,CASSIAGSTDTQYF
TRBV5-1,TRBJ2-1,-,-,TGCGCCAGCAGCAACGGACAAGATTCCTACAATGAGCAGTTCTTC,CASSNGQDSYNEQFF
TRBV7-2,TRBJ1-2,-,TRBD1,TGTGCCAGCAGCTTTGGGACAGCGGAAAATGGCTACACCTTC,CASSFGTAENGYTF
TRBV5-6,TRBJ1-6,few,TRBD1,TGTGCCAGCAGCCTGGACAGGGGCATCCCGAATTCACCCCTCCACTTT,CASSLDRGIPNSPLHF
TRBV6-4,TRBJ1-6,-,-,TGTGCCAGCTCTTACGGCAGGGGACATTCACCCCTCCACTTT,CASSYGRGHSPLHF
TRBV29-1,TRBJ2-3,-,TRBD1,TGCAGCGCCGCCGCAGGGGGCGCGAGGGATACGCAGTATTTT,CSAAAGGARDTQYF
TRBV5-1,TRBJ1-2,-,TRBD1,TGCGCCAGCAGCTTGACGGGACAGGGCTATGGCTACACCTTC,CASSLTGQGYGYTF
TRBV30,TRBJ2-7,-,TRBD1,TGTGCCTGGAGTGTCTACCGGGACAGGGGCGACGAGCAGTACTTC,CAWSVYRDRGDEQYF
TRBV5-1,TRBJ2-1,-,-,TGCGCCAGCAGCTTGAACCAGAACAATGAGCAGTTCTTC,CASSLNQNNEQFF
TRBV19,TRBJ1-5,-,TRBD1,TGTGCCAGTAGTATTGTAGGGGGCCAGCCCCAGCATTTT,CASSIVGGQPQHF
TRBV19,TRBJ2-3,-,-,TGTGCCAGTAGTTGGCAGGGATGGGTCACAGATACGCAGTATTTT,CASSWQGWVTDTQYF
TRBV2,TRBJ1-4,-,-,TGTGCCAGCAGGAAGACGACAGGAGGCGACGAAAAACTGTTTTTT,CASRKTTGGDEKLFF
TRBV30,TRBJ2-7,-,-,TGTGCCTGGAGTCGGAGTCACTACGAGCAGTACTTC,CAWSRSHYEQYF
TRBV2,TRBJ2-3,-,-,TGTGCCAGCAGTGGTGGCAGTAGCACAGATACGCAGTATTTT,CASSGGSSTDTQYF
TRBV28,TRBJ2-1,-,-,TGTGCCAGCAGTTTGGGGGGTACGAACAATGAGCAGTTCTTC,CASSLGGTNNEQFF
TRBV6-4,TRBJ2-1,-,TRBD2,TGTGCCAGCAGTGCCACGACTAGCGGGGGGGTTTCCTACAATGAGCAGTTCTTC,CASSATTSGGVSYNEQFF
TRBV2,TRBJ2-5,once,-,TGTGCCAGCAGGATCGGAGCTAGCGACGAGACCCAGTACTTC,CASRIGASDETQYF
TRBV6-1,TRBJ1-1,-,-,TGTGCCAGCAGTGTCTCCGGGGGCACTGAAGCTTTCTTT,CASSVSGGTEAFF
TRBV9,TRBJ1-1,-,-,TGTGCCAGCAGCGTAGAGTCGGCTGAAGCTTTCTTT,CASSVESAEAFF
TRBV7-2,TRBJ1-6,-,-,TGTGCCAGCAGCCGAGGACAGTTTAATTCACCCCTCCACTTT,CASSRGQFNSPLHF
TRBV14,TRBJ2-7,-,TRBD2,TGTGCCAGCAGCCACCAAACCCTATATCCTAGCGGGCAGTACTTC,CASSHQTLYPSGQYF
TRBV6-5,TRBJ1-2,-,-,TGTGCCAGCAGCCGGGGGGTTAACTATGGCTACACCTTC,CASSRGVNYGYTF
TRBV18,TRBJ2-7,-,-,TGTGCCAGCTCGAACGTTCCGGCCTACGAGCAGTACTTC,CASSNVPAYEQYF
TRBV6-6,TRBJ2-5,-,TRBD2,TGTGCCAGCAGGACCGGGGGGACGGGAGAGACCCAGTACTTC,CASRTGGTGETQYF
TRBV6-4,TRBJ2-1,-,TRBD2,TGTGCCAGCAGCGTCGGGCCTAGCGGGGGGTCTGAGCAGTTCTTC,CASSVGPSGGSEQFF
TRBV27,TRBJ2-1,few,TRBD2,TGTGCCAGCACCACCGGGGGGGAGCAGTTCTTC,CASTTGGEQFF
TRBV7-9,TRBJ2-7,-,-,TGTTCCAGCAGCTTAGATTGGGGGGAGAGCTCCTACGAGCAGTACTTC,CSSSLDWGESSYEQYF
TRBV6-1,TRBJ1-3,many,-,TGTGCCAGCAAGCCAGGGGCCGGAAACACCATATATTTT,CASKPGAGNTIYF
TRBV4-1,TRBJ2-3,-,TRBD2,TGCGCCAGCAGCCAAGAACCAAGCGGGGAATGGGGGCAGTATTTT,CASSQEPSGEWGQYF
TRBV10-2,TRBJ2-3,-,-,TGCGCCAGCAGTGGGGGGGGGCGGGTTTGGACAGATACGCAGTATTTT,CASSGGGRVWTDTQYF
TRBV6-1,TRBJ1-5,-,TRBD1,TGTGCCAGCAGTGAAGTTGGGACAGGGTATCAGCCCCAGCATTTT,CASSEVGTGYQPQHF
TRBV6-5,TRBJ1-1,-,-,TGTGCCAGCAGCTCCGAATACAGGGCGAACACTGAAGCTTTCTTT,CASSSEYRANTEAFF
TRBV6-6,TRBJ2-1,-,-,TGTGCCAGCAGCCACGGGGAGGTCAATGAGCAGTTCTTC,CASSHGEVNEQFF
TRBV7-6,TRBJ2-5,-,TRBD2,TGTGCCAGCAGCCAACCACTAGCGGGGGCCCAAGAGACCCAGTACTTC,CASSQPLAGAQETQYF
TRBV19,TRBJ2-2,-,-,TGTGCCAGCAATCCGGGACACAAAAACACCGGGGAGCTGTTTTTT,CASNPGHKNTGELFF
TRBV27,TRBJ2-5,-,-,TGTGCCAGCAGTTCAATAGCGGCCCCTTGGGAGACCCAGTACTTC,CASSSIAAPWETQYF
TRBV6-1,TRBJ2-7,-,-,TGTGCCAGCAGTGAAAGTCAGCGCTCCTACGAGCAGTACTTC,CASSESQRSYEQYF
TRBV6-1,TRBJ2-5,-,TRBD1,TGTGCCAGCAGTCTGCAGACAGGGTCTTTTGAGACCCAGTACTTC,CASSLQTGSFETQYF
TRBV19,TRBJ1-4,-,TRBD1,TGTGCCAGTAGTAGGGTCACAGGGGCGCGGGGTGAAAAACTGTTTTTT,CASSRVTGARGEKLFF
TRBV7-9,TRBJ1-1,-,-,TGTGCCAGCAGCTTAGGGAGGGGACTGAACACTGAAGCTTTCTTT,CASSLGRGLNTEAFF
TRBV19,TRBJ2-5,-,TRBD2,TGTGCCAGTAGTATAGTCCGGACTAGTCAAGAGACCCAGTACTTC,CASSIVRTSQETQYF
TRBV29-1,TRBJ2-1,few,-,TGCAGCGTTGATTCGGGAAATTACAATGAGCAGTTCTTC,CSVDSGNYNEQFF
TRBV14,TRBJ2-7,-,-,TGTGCCAGCAGCCAAGTCGACAGGACCTACGAGCAGTACTTC,CASSQVDRTYEQYF
TRBV6-6,TRBJ1-2,-,TRBD1,TGTGCCAGCAGAACCCAGGACAGGGGAGTAGATAGCTACACCTTC,CASRTQDRGVDSYTF
TRBV6-1,TRBJ1-1,-,-,TGTGCCAGCAGTGATTCGGTGGGCGCCAACCTGAAGAACACTGAAGCTTTCTTT,CASSDSVGANLKNTEAFF
TRBV7-2,TRBJ2-5,-,-,TGTGCCAGCTGCCGGACAGCCCAAGAGACCCAGTACTTC,CASCRTAQETQYF
TRBV19,TRBJ1-2,-,TRBD1,TGTGCCAGTAGTACCCGGGACAGGGGGCTCAACCCTAACTATGGCTACACCTTC,CASSTRDRGLNPNYGYTF
TRBV5-1,TRBJ2-7,-,TRBD1,TGCGCCAGCAGCTCAAGGACAGGGGCCCTCTCCTACGAGCAGTACTTC,CASSSRTGALSYEQYF
TRBV5-8,TRBJ1-2,few,-,TGTGCCAGCAGCCCACTAAAGCCCTATGGCTACACCTTC,CASSPLKPYGYTF
TRBV5-6,TRBJ1-2,-,TRBD1,TGTGCCAGCAGCTTGGGTGAGACAGGGCTCGATGGCTACACCTTC,CASSLGETGLDGYTF